The rows below give T cell receptor beta chains drawn from one sample of a study of blood T cell repertoires in COVID-19. TCRdb's copy holds only in-frame clones and misses some; the assay was immunoSEQ multiplex PCR. This table has hundreds of thousands of clones, over 75% appearing once. Sequenced: peripheral blood. These receptors were obtained from a human donor in a cohort sampled during active COVID-19. The CDR3 runs from the conserved cysteine through the conserved F or W. The order of the fields is V gene, clone size, J gene, D gene, CDR3 protein, CDR3 DNA. The D gene is left open where the match is weak. Clone size, where shown, is once, few, many, or a class for clones that have expanded.

TRBV5-1	few	TRBJ2-7	TRBD2	CASSLGTSGGSFYSYEQYF	TGCGCCAGCAGCTTGGGGACTAGCGGGGGCAGTTTTTACTCCTACGAGCAGTACTTC
TRBV2	.	TRBJ2-7	.	CASSESPGTGRTSRYEQYF	TGTGCCAGCAGTGAAAGCCCTGGGACAGGGAGGACTAGCCGCTACGAGCAGTACTTC
TRBV3-1/TRBV3-2	.	TRBJ2-5	.	CASSRRGGEETQYF	TGTGCCAGCAGCCGGCGGGGTGGGGAAGAGACCCAGTACTTC
TRBV2	.	TRBJ1-1	.	CASSVGMNTEAFF	TGTGCCAGCAGTGTCGGGATGAACACTGAAGCTTTCTTT
TRBV6-5	.	TRBJ2-6	.	CASSSGGANVLTF	TGTGCCAGCAGTTCAGGGGGGGCCAACGTCCTGACTTTC
TRBV6-5	.	TRBJ2-7	.	CASSSPGTRGEQYF	TGTGCCAGCAGTTCTCCTGGGACACGCGGCGAGCAGTACTTC
TRBV24-1	once	TRBJ2-7	.	CATSDTSYEQYF	TGTGCCACCAGTGATACCAGCTACGAGCAGTACTTC
TRBV5-4	.	TRBJ1-1	.	CASSWSGTEAFF	TGTGCCAGCAGCTGGAGTGGCACTGAAGCTTTCTTT
TRBV2	.	TRBJ2-1	TRBD2	CASSSGGIGQFF	TGTGCCAGCAGTTCGGGAGGGATTGGACAGTTCTTC
TRBV12-3/TRBV12-4	once	TRBJ2-5	.	CASSGGTTQYF	TGTGCCAGCTCAGGGGGGACTACCCAGTACTTC
TRBV7-8	.	TRBJ2-1	TRBD2	CASSLGLAGVNGEQFF	TGTGCCAGCAGCTTGGGGCTAGCGGGGGTTAACGGAGAGCAGTTCTTC
TRBV5-8	.	TRBJ1-5	.	CASSLHTSSNQPQHF	TGTGCCAGCAGCTTGCATACCAGTAGCAATCAGCCCCAGCATTTT
TRBV9	.	TRBJ2-3	.	CASSVEGSGDTQYF	TGTGCCAGCAGCGTAGAGGGGTCCGGCGATACGCAGTATTTT
TRBV29-1	.	TRBJ1-2	.	CSVEDPRVTESGYTF	TGCAGCGTTGAAGATCCTCGGGTGACGGAAAGTGGCTACACCTTC
TRBV10-2	once	TRBJ2-3	TRBD2	CATTPSGNTDTQYF	TGCGCCACCACCCCTAGCGGGAACACAGATACGCAGTATTTT
TRBV3-1/TRBV3-2	once	TRBJ1-2	.	CASASTPGQISFGYTF	TGTGCCAGCGCCTCGACTCCGGGACAAATCTCTTTCGGCTACACCTTC
TRBV2	.	TRBJ2-2	.	CASSGSGELFF	TGTGCCAGCAGCGGGTCCGGGGAGCTGTTTTTT
TRBV5-6	.	TRBJ2-1	.	CASSLGWDWSSYNEQFF	TGTGCCAGCAGCTTGGGATGGGACTGGAGCTCCTACAATGAGCAGTTCTTC
TRBV5-4	.	TRBJ2-7	TRBD1	CASSLDGTGVYEQYF	TGTGCCAGCAGCTTGGATGGGACAGGGGTCTACGAGCAGTACTTC
TRBV24-1	.	TRBJ2-3	.	CATESPGGSTDTQYF	TGTGCCACGGAATCGCCGGGGGGCAGCACAGATACGCAGTATTTT
TRBV24-1	.	TRBJ2-2	TRBD1	CATSDPLGTGLTGELFF	TGTGCCACCAGTGACCCCCTCGGGACAGGGCTAACCGGGGAGCTGTTTTTT
TRBV3-1/TRBV3-2	.	TRBJ2-2	TRBD1	CASSQDRRTGNTGELFF	TGTGCCAGCAGCCAAGATCGCCGGACAGGGAACACCGGGGAGCTGTTTTTT
TRBV5-1	.	TRBJ2-1	TRBD1	CASSLETGGRNEQFF	TGCGCCAGCAGCTTAGAGACAGGGGGTAGGAATGAGCAGTTCTTC
TRBV9	.	TRBJ2-5	TRBD1	CASSPSGGSRETQYF	TGTGCCAGCAGCCCATCAGGGGGAAGTAGGGAGACCCAGTACTTC
TRBV9	.	TRBJ2-3	TRBD1	CASSVAPGGGTDTQYF	TGTGCCAGCAGCGTGGCTCCAGGGGGCGGCACAGATACGCAGTATTTT
TRBV7-3	.	TRBJ2-1	TRBD1	CASSLRAGQGGSYNEQFF	TGTGCCAGCAGCTTAAGGGCGGGACAGGGTGGGTCCTACAATGAGCAGTTCTTC
TRBV27	.	TRBJ1-1	TRBD1	CASAKALRTGGNTEAFF	TGTGCCAGCGCGAAGGCCCTTCGAACAGGGGGGAACACTGAAGCTTTCTTT
TRBV11-3	.	TRBJ2-7	.	CASSLGGGSYEQYF	TGTGCCAGCAGCTTAGGAGGGGGATCCTACGAGCAGTACTTC
TRBV10-3	.	TRBJ2-7	TRBD1	CAISDPGGRYEQYF	TGTGCCATCAGTGACCCAGGGGGCAGGTACGAGCAGTACTTC
TRBV27	.	TRBJ1-1	.	CASSQGTYMNTEAFF	TGTGCCAGCAGTCAGGGGACCTATATGAACACTGAAGCTTTCTTT
TRBV21-1	.	TRBJ1-4	.	CASSRTGDKLNEKLFF	TGTGCCAGCAGCCGGACAGGGGACAAGCTAAATGAAAAACTGTTTTTT
TRBV6-2/TRBV6-3	.	TRBJ1-1	TRBD1	CASSLPQGGNTEAFF	TGTGCCAGCAGTCTCCCGCAGGGGGGGAACACTGAAGCTTTCTTT
TRBV2	.	TRBJ1-2	.	CASSVAALDRASGYGYTF	TGTGCCAGCAGTGTCGCCGCTCTTGATAGAGCGTCGGGCTATGGCTACACCTTC
TRBV12-5	.	TRBJ2-1	.	CASGFGQSYNEQFF	TGTGCTAGTGGTTTCGGACAGTCCTACAATGAGCAGTTCTTC
TRBV14	once	TRBJ2-3	.	CASSSDWAADTQYF	TGTGCCAGCAGTTCCGATTGGGCAGCAGATACGCAGTATTTT
TRBV11-2	once	TRBJ2-7	TRBD2	CASTTGGGTHEQYF	TGTGCCAGCACCACCGGGGGGGGTACTCACGAGCAGTACTTC
TRBV6-1	many	TRBJ1-6	.	CASSELQGSSPLHF	TGTGCCAGCAGTGAACTTCAGGGGAGTTCACCCCTCCACTTT
TRBV4-2	.	TRBJ1-1	TRBD1	CASSHTTEGAAEAFF	TGTGCCAGCAGCCACACGACCGAGGGGGCAGCAGAAGCTTTCTTT
TRBV6-5	once	TRBJ2-7	TRBD1	CASSYSGTGWAYEQYF	TGTGCCAGCAGTTACTCCGGGACAGGGTGGGCGTACGAGCAGTACTTC
TRBV19	.	TRBJ1-2	.	CASPAGDNYGYTF	TGTGCCAGCCCGGCAGGGGATAACTATGGCTACACCTTC
TRBV11-2	.	TRBJ2-3	.	CASSTRGGRTDTQYF	TGTGCCAGCAGCACGCGCGGGGGCCGCACAGATACGCAGTATTTT